The rows below give T cell receptor beta chains drawn from one sample of a study of control samples from healthy donors and cancer patients. Sequencing used immunoSEQ multiplex PCR; TCRdb keeps in-frame clones, though not all of them. The repertoire holds 70,000 or so clones, with over 70% as singletons. The sequenced sample consisted of blood. The source of these receptors is a man aged 45-65 years in good health. The CDR3 runs from the conserved cysteine through the conserved F or W. Fields, in order: CDR3 protein, CDR3 DNA, D gene, J gene, V gene, clone size. D genes are given only for firm matches. The size of a clone is reported for some rows only, either as once, few or many, or as a class for expanded clones.

CATSDPPGSGEDWETQYF	TGTGCCACCAGTGATCCCCCAGGGTCAGGGGAGGATTGGGAGACCCAGTACTTC	-	TRBJ2-5	TRBV24-1	-
CASSYGTGVPYEQYF	TGTGCCAGCAGCTATGGGACAGGGGTTCCCTACGAGCAGTACTTC	TRBD1	TRBJ2-7	TRBV6-2/TRBV6-3	-
CASTNPLTSGNQTQYF	TGTGCCAGCACCAATCCCTTGACTAGCGGGAATCAGACCCAGTACTTC	-	TRBJ2-5	TRBV21-1	-
CASNYAALAGSPNTGELFF	TGTGCCAGTAATTACGCAGCACTAGCGGGATCTCCGAACACCGGGGAGCTGTTTTTT	TRBD2	TRBJ2-2	TRBV2	-
CAWRGGNSYNSPLHF	TGTGCCTGGAGGGGAGGGAATTCCTATAATTCACCCCTCCACTTT	-	TRBJ1-6	TRBV30	few
CASSMMGGNTEAFF	TGTGCCAGCAGTATGATGGGGGGGAACACTGAAGCTTTCTTT	-	TRBJ1-1	TRBV28	-
CASSLANTEAFF	TGTGCCAGCAGTTTAGCGAACACTGAAGCTTTCTTT	-	TRBJ1-1	TRBV12-3/TRBV12-4	-
CASSLGVGQGKETQYF	TGTGCCAGCAGCTTAGGGGTCGGACAGGGGAAAGAGACCCAGTACTTC	TRBD1	TRBJ2-5	TRBV11-2	-
CASSPPGIETQYF	TGTGCCAGCTCACCACCCGGCATTGAGACCCAGTACTTC	-	TRBJ2-5	TRBV18	-
CAISEDRAITGELFF	TGTGCCATCAGTGAGGACAGGGCAATCACCGGGGAGCTGTTTTTT	TRBD1	TRBJ2-2	TRBV10-3	-
CASSYSEGGYTF	TGTGCCAGCAGTTACTCGGAGGGGGGCTACACCTTC	-	TRBJ1-2	TRBV6-6	-
CASRRKGGADTQYF	TGTGCCAGCAGAAGGAAAGGTGGTGCAGATACGCAGTATTTT	-	TRBJ2-3	TRBV6-5	-
CASRNRLLAGDVQFF	TGTGCCAGTAGAAATCGCCTCCTAGCCGGCGATGTGCAGTTCTTC	-	TRBJ2-1	TRBV19	-
CASSLQAGAVDTQYF	TGTGCCAGCAGCCTCCAGGCGGGGGCAGTAGATACGCAGTATTTT	-	TRBJ2-3	TRBV9	-
CASSLVPSGGRTGELFF	TGTGCCAGCAGCTTAGTTCCTAGCGGGGGACGGACCGGGGAGCTGTTTTTT	TRBD2	TRBJ2-2	TRBV11-2	-
CASSQASTGVRWLAGGITYEQYF	TGTGCCAGCAGCCAAGCTTCAACAGGGGTACGGTGGCTAGCGGGAGGCATAACCTACGAGCAGTACTTC	TRBD2	TRBJ2-7	TRBV14	-
CASTRQGASNEKLFF	TGTGCCAGTACCAGACAGGGGGCGTCTAATGAAAAACTGTTTTTT	TRBD1	TRBJ1-4	TRBV19	-
CATHARDRNSGANVLTF	TGTGCCACCCACGCCCGGGACAGGAACTCTGGGGCCAACGTCCTGACTTTC	TRBD1	TRBJ2-6	TRBV15	-
CASSYPGLYSNQPQHF	TGTGCCAGCAGTTACCCTGGGCTTTATAGCAATCAGCCCCAGCATTTT	-	TRBJ1-5	TRBV6-2/TRBV6-3	-
CASSIGQGAHEQYF	TGTGCCAGTAGTATCGGGCAGGGGGCCCACGAGCAGTACTTC	TRBD1	TRBJ2-7	TRBV19	-
CASSLSGDWGEQFF	TGTGCCAGCAGCTTAAGCGGTGATTGGGGTGAGCAGTTCTTC	-	TRBJ2-1	TRBV7-9	-
CASSLIQEGTGEQYF	TGTGCCAGCTCACTTATACAGGAAGGTACGGGCGAGCAGTACTTC	-	TRBJ2-7	TRBV18	-
CASSQVSGNGYTF	TGTGCCAGCAGCCAAGTCTCCGGGAATGGCTACACCTTC	-	TRBJ1-2	TRBV3-1/TRBV3-2	-
CATSDPTGAIPPLQFF	TGTGCCACCAGTGATCCTACAGGGGCGATCCCTCCCTTGCAGTTCTTC	TRBD1	TRBJ2-1	TRBV24-1	-
CASSPIPSGRRPISIYF	TGTGCCAGCAGTCCTATACCCTCGGGACGGCGGCCTATTTCCATATATTTT	-	TRBJ1-3	TRBV6-6	-
CASSPGTGNWNAEAFF	TGTGCCAGCAGCCCCGGGACAGGGAATTGGAACGCTGAAGCTTTCTTT	TRBD1	TRBJ1-1	TRBV6-4	-
CASSFPSGIKAFF	TGTGCCAGCAGCTTTCCATCGGGTATTAAAGCTTTCTTT	-	TRBJ1-1	TRBV5-6	-
CASSSFSGEGEQFF	TGTGCCAGCAGCTCCTTTAGCGGCGAAGGTGAGCAGTTCTTC	-	TRBJ2-1	TRBV7-2	-
CATSGAAPGVGANVLTF	TGTGCCACCAGTGGAGCAGCTCCAGGTGTGGGGGCCAACGTCCTGACTTTC	-	TRBJ2-6	TRBV24-1	-
CAGLMGRTLTF	TGTGCCGGGCTTATGGGGAGGACCCTGACTTTC	-	TRBJ2-6	TRBV9	-
CASSFVAPFF	TGTGCCAGCAGCTTCGTAGCGCCGTTCTTC	-	TRBJ2-1	TRBV11-3	-
CASSPPGQGAFYEQYF	TGTGCCAGTAGTCCCCCGGGACAGGGGGCGTTCTACGAGCAGTACTTC	TRBD1	TRBJ2-7	TRBV19	-
CATIREGASTTEAFF	TGTGCCACCATAAGGGAGGGGGCATCGACCACTGAAGCTTTCTTT	TRBD1	TRBJ1-1	TRBV5-4	-
CASSFAGPQETQYF	TGTGCCAGCTCATTCGCAGGGCCCCAAGAGACCCAGTACTTC	-	TRBJ2-5	TRBV18	-